These T cell receptor beta chains were read from a single sample in a study of cytomegalovirus exposure and HLA in healthy donors. Generated by immunoSEQ multiplex PCR, the TCRdb table keeps only in-frame clones and is missing some. The data show under 130,000 clones, just over 75% seen once. Sequencing input: PBMCs. The receptors here all came from a man in his forties in good health and CMV-seropositive. Each CDR3 is given with its conserved first and last residue. The D gene is left open where the match is weak. Size values are once, few and many counts, or a class for expanded clones, and some rows have none.

CDR3 DNA	CDR3 protein	V gene	clone size	D gene	J gene
TGTGCCAGCAGTCTAGCGGGTGGCTACAATGAGCAGTTCTTC	CASSLAGGYNEQFF	TRBV7-3	-	TRBD2	TRBJ2-1
TGTGCCAGCAGTGAAAGGGGACAGGGGGCAACAAAGTACTTC	CASSERGQGATKYF	TRBV6-1	-	TRBD1	TRBJ2-7
TGTGCCAGCAGTAGGGATGTACTAGTCTCCTACGAGCAGTACTTC	CASSRDVLVSYEQYF	TRBV10-3	-	-	TRBJ2-7
TGTGCCAGTAGTATAGACTCCGGGGGTAGGGCCTTAGCCAAAAACATTCAGTACTTC	CASSIDSGGRALAKNIQYF	TRBV19	-	-	TRBJ2-4
TGTGCCAGCAGACCCGGGGGGGCCGGAGATACGCAGTATTTT	CASRPGGAGDTQYF	TRBV28	few	TRBD2	TRBJ2-3
TGTGCCAGCAGTTTATGGACAGGGGGCGCAGGCACTGAAGCTTTCTTT	CASSLWTGGAGTEAFF	TRBV28	-	TRBD1	TRBJ1-1
TGTGCCAGCATCGGCAGGGGGTCGGCAGATACGCAGTATTTT	CASIGRGSADTQYF	TRBV2	few	TRBD1	TRBJ2-3
TGTGCCAGCAGCTTAAGAGCCATGACCGGGGAGCTGTTTTTT	CASSLRAMTGELFF	TRBV7-2	few	-	TRBJ2-2
TGTGCCAGCAGCTCACAGGGGGCGGACAACGGCCTGACTTTC	CASSSQGADNGLTF	TRBV5-4	few	TRBD1	TRBJ2-6
TGTGCCAGCAGCGTCGGGACAGGGTACTACGAGCAGTACTTC	CASSVGTGYYEQYF	TRBV9	once	TRBD1	TRBJ2-7
TGTGCCAGCAGCTATGGGACAGGGGCAAATCCTAACACTGAAGCTTTCTTT	CASSYGTGANPNTEAFF	TRBV7-2	once	TRBD1	TRBJ1-1
TGTGCCAGCTCACCAATGCAGAAAGATAATTCACCCCTCCACTTT	CASSPMQKDNSPLHF	TRBV18	-	-	TRBJ1-6
TGTGCCAGCAGCCGGGTTCCGGGAGGAACTGAAGCTTTCTTT	CASSRVPGGTEAFF	TRBV11-3	-	-	TRBJ1-1
TGTGCCAGCAGCTTAGGCGCAGGGGGCGCCTTGGGCTACACCTTC	CASSLGAGGALGYTF	TRBV11-2	-	TRBD1	TRBJ1-2
TGTGCCAGCAGCAAAGATAATCAGTGGGACAGGGCCTACGAGCAGTACTTC	CASSKDNQWDRAYEQYF	TRBV21-1	-	-	TRBJ2-7
TGTGCCATATCCCGGACACTCAATCAGCCCCAGCATTTT	CAISRTLNQPQHF	TRBV10-3	-	-	TRBJ1-5
TGCAGCGGCGGGTACAATGAGCAGTTCTTC	CSGGYNEQFF	TRBV29-1	-	-	TRBJ2-1
TGTGCCAGCAGACCCGACAGTACGAATCAGCCCCAGCATTTT	CASRPDSTNQPQHF	TRBV2	-	-	TRBJ1-5
TGTGCCAGCAGCCAGGGACTAGCGGGCAATGAGCAGTTCTTC	CASSQGLAGNEQFF	TRBV7-2	once	TRBD2	TRBJ2-1
TGTGCCAGCAGCCTAGGCGAGGGTTTAGGCTACACCTTC	CASSLGEGLGYTF	TRBV6-1	-	-	TRBJ1-2
TGTGCCAGCAGCTTGGTGGCCTCTTCCTATGGCTACACCTTC	CASSLVASSYGYTF	TRBV5-4	few	-	TRBJ1-2
TGTGCCAGCAGCCCCCCGGGCGGGGGCGTCCAAGAGACCCAGTACTTC	CASSPPGGGVQETQYF	TRBV11-2	-	-	TRBJ2-5
TGTGCCAGCAGCTCCTGGACAGGGACGGGGAAGAACACTGAAGCTTTCTTT	CASSSWTGTGKNTEAFF	TRBV11-3	-	TRBD1	TRBJ1-1
TGTGCCAGTAGTCACAGGTCCTACAATGAGCAGTTCTTC	CASSHRSYNEQFF	TRBV19	few	-	TRBJ2-1
TGTGCCAGCAGCCGCGGGAGAGGAGAGACCCAGTACTTC	CASSRGRGETQYF	TRBV7-9	-	TRBD2	TRBJ2-5
TGTGCCAGCAGCTTAATAGACACTGAAGCTTTCTTT	CASSLIDTEAFF	TRBV7-3	-	-	TRBJ1-1
TGTGCCAGTAGTATCGCGCGACTAACCTCCTACAATGAGCAGTTCTTC	CASSIARLTSYNEQFF	TRBV19	-	-	TRBJ2-1
TGCGCCAGCAGCTCAGTTACGAACAATGAGCAGTTCTTC	CASSSVTNNEQFF	TRBV5-1	-	-	TRBJ2-1
TGTGCCAGCAGCGTCGGGACAGTTAATCAGCCCCAGCATTTT	CASSVGTVNQPQHF	TRBV9	-	TRBD1	TRBJ1-5
TGTGCCAGTAGTGCAACGGACAGAGGAACTGAAGCTTTCTTT	CASSATDRGTEAFF	TRBV19	-	-	TRBJ1-1
TGTGCCAGCAGTTACCTAACGACAGGGTTAACAGATACGCAGTATTTT	CASSYLTTGLTDTQYF	TRBV6-6	-	TRBD1	TRBJ2-3
TGTGCCAGCAGCGTAGGAGGGCGAGGCTCCGAGCAGTACTTC	CASSVGGRGSEQYF	TRBV9	-	-	TRBJ2-7
TGTGCCAGCAGCCAGGAGCGTCGGACCGGGGAGCTGTTTTTT	CASSQERRTGELFF	TRBV14	-	-	TRBJ2-2
TGTGCCATCAGTGAGTCGGCTGCGGGGAATTCACCCCTCCACTTT	CAISESAAGNSPLHF	TRBV10-3	-	-	TRBJ1-6
TGTGCCAGCAGTCCAAGACAGGGGCGCTATGGCTACACCTTC	CASSPRQGRYGYTF	TRBV28	few	TRBD1	TRBJ1-2
TGTGCCAGCAGCTTAGTAGCCCAGGGGGGAAATTACGAGCAGTACTTC	CASSLVAQGGNYEQYF	TRBV11-2	-	-	TRBJ2-7
TGTGCCTGGAGTGTCCAGAAACGAGGGAGGGCAGCTTTCTTT	CAWSVQKRGRAAFF	TRBV30	-	-	TRBJ1-1
TGTGCCAGCAGCACAACAGGGTCCGGTGGCTACACCTTC	CASSTTGSGGYTF	TRBV6-5	-	-	TRBJ1-2
TGTGCCACCTACCGGAGGACCTTGGGCAATCAGCCCCAGCATTTT	CATYRRTLGNQPQHF	TRBV21-1	once	-	TRBJ1-5
TGTGCCAGCAGCTTGGACAGGGATATCGACGGCTACACCTTC	CASSLDRDIDGYTF	TRBV5-4	-	-	TRBJ1-2
TGTGCCAGCCGCTTTGGCGCAGGTTGGCCCCAGCATTTT	CASRFGAGWPQHF	TRBV2	-	-	TRBJ1-5